What follows is one TCR beta chain and its context. Antigen specificity is unknown. PCR used 60 Vbeta primers and 13 Jbeta primers. Assay: immunoSEQ multiplex PCR; the TCRdb copy retains only in-frame clones and omits some. The table has 95,000 to 100,000 clones, more than 70% seen once. The data were taken from a study of cytomegalovirus exposure and HLA in healthy donors. Regarding the study as a whole: Most TCR sequences proved rare, with some public TCRs found in many donors. In an earlier analysis, in roughly 580 donors, most V segments appeared productive either ~90% or ~30% of the time. According to a later analysis, most TCR beta chains associated with CMV appeared HLA-restricted.

The V gene's germline CDR1 is SGHAT and CDR2 FQNNGV. The CDR3 extends over 15 amino acids. The sequence derives from a man aged 25-45 years in good health and CMV-seronegative. The sample taken for sequencing was PBMCs. V is TRBV11-2 and J is TRBJ2-5, with unresolved D. The J call may be in error: the DNA end matches TRBJ2-7 better. CDR3 nucleotides: TGTGCCAGCAGCCGTGAAGTAGCAACCTCCTACGAGCAGTACTTC. This translates into CASSREVATSYEQYF.